In this sample, the clone carrying this TCR beta chain turned up many times. Its antigen is undetermined. Per the germline V gene, CDR1 is SGHTA and CDR2 is FQGNSA. This CDR3 is 11 amino acids long. V gave up 5 bases and J gave up 10 bases, with 9 bases separating them. This sample was taken from a study of T-cell reconstitution after alpha-beta-depleted transplantation in children. Preparation of the TCRbeta library involved a method that used unique molecular identifiers. TCRdb independently ran MiXCR on the PCR reads; one entry per CDR3 protein. The sample lists 200,000 to 250,000 distinct CDR3 sequences, roughly 7.1% occurring once. Study outcomes and limitations: A year post-transplant, T-cell counts and diversity derived mostly from newly produced T cells.

The sequence was collected from a boy younger than 10 with acute lymphoblastic leukemia, due to receive a stem cell transplant. The sequencing used PBMCs, collected before TCRalphabeta/CD19-depleted stem cell transplant. The chain combines TRBV7-2 with TRBJ2-1; D not resolved. The CDR3 sequence is CASSARAEQFF. In DNA, the CDR3 is TGTGCCAGCAGCGCCCGGGCCGAGCAGTTCTTC.